This TCR beta chain appears in the sequencing data of a study of blood T cell repertoires in COVID-19. As for the study in general: Researchers got acute and convalescent COVID-19 samples from the United States, Italy and Spain. PBMCs, B-cell-depleted T cells, or T cells provided the cDNA or gDNA that made up the material.

Per the original methods: For nucleated cells, counts were estimated from reference gene primer amplification. Here immunoSEQ multiplex PCR was the method, and the copy in TCRdb shows in-frame clones only, minus some. D and trimming were read from the DNA, whereas the V and J calls and clone size are those reported in that table. The sample records roughly 55,000 clones, about 93% being singletons. CDR1 is ENHRY and CDR2 is SYGVKD in the germline V gene. The CDR3 extends over 15 amino acids. Trimming cost V 2 bases and J 3 bases; bases outside gene matches: 5. The receptor was derived from a human donor with active COVID-19. The donor label of this sample is uncertain. The specimen sequenced was peripheral blood. V and J are TRBV10-3 and TRBJ1-2; TRBD1 aligns across 8 bases. CDR3 DNA sequence: TGTGCCATCAGTGAGACGGACAGGGTCGACTATGGCTACACCTTC. Its protein product is CAISETDRVDYGYTF.